This T cell receptor beta chain was identified during a study of shared clonotypes between healthy human individuals (dated by TCRdb to about 2020). Turning to the overall study: The cohort included three men and two women between 18 and 49 years of age. To estimate repertoire size and how much clonotypes are shared between individuals, the study performed deep sequencing of blood TCR repertoires from a few healthy adults. Libraries were prepared and TCR repertoires were sequenced by different laboratories using diverse techniques, in order to increase sequencing depth and limit assay-specific biases. Each donor's leukapheresis produced roughly between roughly 0.9 and 8.9 billion PBMCs.

Broader findings and caveats from the paper: Only blood was sampled, and tissue TCR repertoires likely differ from those in blood. Pairwise subsampling led to the expectation that sequencing depth would affect the degree of clonotype sharing among donors. The genetic and exposure-history diversity represented was limited by the small number of donors.

From cysteine to phenylalanine, the CDR3 is 14 amino acids long. The only DNA kept is the CDR3, 42 bases in frame from the first base. CDR1 MDHEN and CDR2 SYDVKM were looked up in the germline V gene. V lost 7 bases and J lost 5 bases, and the count of bases not matched to a germline gene is 6. On this clone itself: Its specific antigen is unknown. No base qualities exist here, and no much larger clone lies one base off it.

The donors were healthy, HIV-negative adults who had no recently reported acute infections or vaccinations. Only Caucasian adults living in Nashville, Tennessee, USA were represented among the donors. In the unsorted samples, 90 million to 100 million PBMCs were counted, and genomic DNA was extracted using the QIAamp DNA Blood Mini kit. Blood was obtained by leukapheresis, after which PBMCs were separated by Ficoll-Histopaque density gradient centrifugation and cryopreserved in liquid nitrogen vapor phase. Using the deep immunoSEQ assay, multiplex PCR amplified TCR CDR3 regions from genomic DNA. Extracted genomic DNA from each cell subset was spread evenly across all wells of several immunoSEQ 96-well plates, with each plate serving as a replicate. Each replicate PCR for unsorted PBMC received about 300 ng genomic DNA, equal to 25,000 to 35,000 T cell genomes. Ten immunoSEQ deep assay plates were used to sequence the unsorted PBMC genomic DNA. The purified libraries were quantified using a Qubit 3.0 fluorometer, sized with a Bioanalyzer 2100, and then quantified again using the KAPA Library Quantification kit. Each immunoSEQ 96-well plate was sequenced on its own single-read 150-cycle Illumina NextSeq 550 flow cell. The authors' pipeline ran thus. Because only junctional sequences without quality scores were contained in the immunoSEQ output, filtering matching that applied to full-length reads could not be performed. To assign V/J genes and CDR3, sequences were annotated using PyIR, a Python wrapper for IgBLAST v1.9, with IMGT germline references. Reads were removed for weak V/J assignments (E-value above 1e-6), missing CDR3, stop codons, out-of-frame junctions, or ambiguous translated residues. V3J clonotypes were defined by identical inferred V gene, J gene, and CDR3 amino acid sequence. Percentage overlap between repertoires was calculated by dividing the number of shared unique clonotypes by the size of the smaller repertoire. Three approaches were used to assess repertoire richness: RTK rarefaction, the Chao1 estimator, and Recon v2.1 estimates of unobserved clonotypes. TCRdb obtained this table from immuneACCESS and retained in-frame rearrangements with V and J assigned. These tables miss some clones; where compared with another copy, unresolved V genes account for less than half of the shortfall, and the remainder is unexplained. Clone size and V and J calls were adopted from that table, with D and trimming inferred from the DNA. This sample comprises about half a million clones, around 73% of them detected only once. The top ten hold around 12% of the sample.

The source material was PBMCs. The rearranged chain carries TRBV28 and TRBJ2-2; TRBD1 fits 8 bases in the junction. The receptor was isolated from a woman between 35 and 50 years old in good health. Some clones in this sample may be carry-over from other donors' samples. This receptor carries the CDR3 CASITGGRTGELFF. The nucleotides read TGTGCCAGCATAACAGGGGGTAGGACCGGGGAGCTGTTTTTT.